This T cell receptor (beta chain) is drawn from a study of T-cell memory formation after mild COVID-19. It was 5'RACE with constant-segment primers that produced the TCR alpha and TCR beta cDNA libraries, which carried sample barcodes and UMIs. TCRdb passed the 5' RACE reads through MiXCR, listing each CDR3 protein once. Here the sample spans about 200,000 distinct CDR3 sequences, approximately 20% being singletons. This receptor was obtained from an adult woman who had mild COVID-19 (a few samples of this study predate the infection). Cell type and time point are not known. The material sequenced was PBMCs or a T cell subset sorted from them (not recorded which).

CDR3: CAISAGLGGETQYF. The CDR3, as DNA: TGTGCCATCAGTGCGGGACTAGGCGGTGAGACCCAGTACTTC. This sequence joins TRBV10-3 and TRBJ2-5, with TRBD2 identical over 8 bases. CDR1 is ENHRY, CDR2 SYGVKD, per germline. There are 14 residues in the CDR3. The V segment lost 4 bases and the J segment 5 bases; nucleotides outside the gene matches: 6.